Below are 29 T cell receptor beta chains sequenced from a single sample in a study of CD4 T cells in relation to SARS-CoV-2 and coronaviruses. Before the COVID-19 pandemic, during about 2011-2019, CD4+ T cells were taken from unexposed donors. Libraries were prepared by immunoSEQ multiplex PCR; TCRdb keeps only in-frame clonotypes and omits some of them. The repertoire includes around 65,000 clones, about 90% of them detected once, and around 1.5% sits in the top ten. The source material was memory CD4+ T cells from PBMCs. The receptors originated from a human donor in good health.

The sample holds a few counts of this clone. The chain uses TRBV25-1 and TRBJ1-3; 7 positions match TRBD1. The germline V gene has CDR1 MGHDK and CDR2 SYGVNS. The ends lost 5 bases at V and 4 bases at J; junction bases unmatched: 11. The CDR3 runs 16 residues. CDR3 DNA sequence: TGTGCCAGCAGTTTATCCAGGGGGTTGACGGGAAACACCATATATTTT. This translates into CASSLSRGLTGNTIYF.

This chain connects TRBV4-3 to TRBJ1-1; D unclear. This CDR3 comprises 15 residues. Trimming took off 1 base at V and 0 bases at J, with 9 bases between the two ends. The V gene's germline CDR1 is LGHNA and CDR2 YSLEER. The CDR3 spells CASSQGLSLNTEAFF. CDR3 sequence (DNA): TGCGCCAGCAGCCAAGGACTTTCTTTGAACACTGAAGCTTTCTTT.

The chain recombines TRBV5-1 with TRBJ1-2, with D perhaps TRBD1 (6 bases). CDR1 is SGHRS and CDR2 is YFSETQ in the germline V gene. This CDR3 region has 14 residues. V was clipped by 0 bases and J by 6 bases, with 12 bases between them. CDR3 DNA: TGCGCCAGCAGCTTGGGACAGGAGATGGATGGCTACACCTTC. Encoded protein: CASSLGQEMDGYTF.

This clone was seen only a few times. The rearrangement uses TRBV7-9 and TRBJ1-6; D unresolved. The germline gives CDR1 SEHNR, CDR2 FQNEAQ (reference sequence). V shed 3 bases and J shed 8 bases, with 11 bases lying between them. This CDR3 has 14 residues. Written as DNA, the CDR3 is TGTGCCAGCAGCTTCCAACTAGGAGATTCACCCCTCCACTTT. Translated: CASSFQLGDSPLHF.

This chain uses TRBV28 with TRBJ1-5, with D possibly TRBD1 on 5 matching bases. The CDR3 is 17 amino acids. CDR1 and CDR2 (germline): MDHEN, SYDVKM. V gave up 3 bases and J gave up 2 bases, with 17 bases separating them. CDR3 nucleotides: TGTGCCAGCAGTTTCGTGCAGGGCGCGCGGGGCAATCAGCCCCAGCATTTT. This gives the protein CASSFVQGARGNQPQHF.

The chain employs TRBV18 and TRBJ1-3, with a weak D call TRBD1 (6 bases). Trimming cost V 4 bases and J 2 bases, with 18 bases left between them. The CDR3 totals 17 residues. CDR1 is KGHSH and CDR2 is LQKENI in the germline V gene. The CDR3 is CASSQQGPLAAGNTIYF. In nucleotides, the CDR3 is TGTGCCAGCTCACAACAGGGACCCTTGGCAGCTGGAAACACCATATATTTT.

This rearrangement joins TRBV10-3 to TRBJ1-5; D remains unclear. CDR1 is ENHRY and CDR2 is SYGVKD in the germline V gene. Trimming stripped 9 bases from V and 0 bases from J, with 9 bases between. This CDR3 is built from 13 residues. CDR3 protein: CAITPSSNQPQHF. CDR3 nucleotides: TGTGCCATTACCCCTAGTAGCAATCAGCCCCAGCATTTT.

As DNA, the CDR3 is TGTGCCAGCTCACCCCCCGGGGGGCCGGGCCAGCCCCAGCATTTT. It yields the protein CASSPPGGPGQPQHF. The gene calls are TRBV18 and TRBJ1-5; weak D call: TRBD1 (6 bases). The ends were cut back, 3 bases at V and 7 bases at J, with 16 bases in the middle. CDR1 KGHSH and CDR2 LQKENI come from the germline V gene. The CDR3 is made up of 15 amino acids.

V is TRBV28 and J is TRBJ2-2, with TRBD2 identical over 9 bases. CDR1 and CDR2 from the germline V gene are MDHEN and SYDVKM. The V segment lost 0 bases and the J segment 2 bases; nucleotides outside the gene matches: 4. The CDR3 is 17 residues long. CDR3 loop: CASSLWASGDNTGELFF. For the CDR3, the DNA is TGTGCCAGCAGTTTATGGGCTAGCGGGGATAACACCGGGGAGCTGTTTTTT.

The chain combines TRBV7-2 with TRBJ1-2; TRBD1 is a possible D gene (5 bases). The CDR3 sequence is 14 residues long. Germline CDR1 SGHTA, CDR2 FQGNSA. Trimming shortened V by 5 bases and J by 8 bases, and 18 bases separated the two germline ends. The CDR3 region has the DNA TGTGCCAGCAGCCGGACCTACAGGCCGGGGGGCTACACCTTC. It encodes CASSRTYRPGGYTF.

In nucleotides, the CDR3 is TGTGCCTGGAGTGTAGGGGGGGCTGAGACTGAAGCTTTCTTT. Its translation: CAWSVGGAETEAFF. This chain connects TRBV30 to TRBJ1-1; D is perhaps TRBD1 (6 bases). The germline V and J ends were trimmed by 0 bases and 5 bases, with 13 bases remaining between them. This CDR3 contains 14 residues. Germline CDR1 is GTSNPN and CDR2 is SVGIG (reference sequence).

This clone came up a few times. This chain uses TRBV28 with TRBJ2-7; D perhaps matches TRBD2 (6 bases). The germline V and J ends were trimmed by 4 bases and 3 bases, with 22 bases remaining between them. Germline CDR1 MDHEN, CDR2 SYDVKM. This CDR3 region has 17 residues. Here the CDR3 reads CASSYEVGGRRVYEQYF. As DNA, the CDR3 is TGTGCCAGCAGTTATGAGGTGGGGGGAAGGAGGGTCTACGAGCAGTACTTC.

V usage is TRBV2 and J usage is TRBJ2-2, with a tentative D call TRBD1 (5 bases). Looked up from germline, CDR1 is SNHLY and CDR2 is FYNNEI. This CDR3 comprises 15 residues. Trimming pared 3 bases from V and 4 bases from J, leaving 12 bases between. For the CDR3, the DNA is TGTGCCAGCAGTGAGTCAGGGTCGACCACCGGGGAGCTGTTTTTT. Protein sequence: CASSESGSTTGELFF.

The CDR3 sequence: CASSSPGRSTDTQYF. In DNA form, the CDR3 reads TGTGCCAGCTCATCTCCGGGGCGGAGCACAGATACGCAGTATTTT. The chain employs TRBV18 and TRBJ2-3, with D perhaps assigned TRBD1 or TRBD2 (5 bases each). This CDR3 contains 15 residues. Between the trimmed V and J ends, which lost 5 bases and 0 bases, there was a span of 12 bases. Germline assignment: CDR1 KGHSH and CDR2 LQKENI.

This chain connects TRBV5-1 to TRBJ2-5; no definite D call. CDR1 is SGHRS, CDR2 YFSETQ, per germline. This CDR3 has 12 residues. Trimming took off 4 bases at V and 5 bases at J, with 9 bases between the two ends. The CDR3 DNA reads TGCGCCAGCAGCCAAAATCGGGAGACCCAGTACTTC. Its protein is CASSQNRETQYF.

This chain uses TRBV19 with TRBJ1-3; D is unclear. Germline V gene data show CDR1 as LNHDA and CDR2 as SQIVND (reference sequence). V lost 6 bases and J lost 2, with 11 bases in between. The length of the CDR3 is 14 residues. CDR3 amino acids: CASRERWTGNTIYF. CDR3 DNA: TGTGCCAGTAGGGAAAGGTGGACTGGAAACACCATATATTTT.

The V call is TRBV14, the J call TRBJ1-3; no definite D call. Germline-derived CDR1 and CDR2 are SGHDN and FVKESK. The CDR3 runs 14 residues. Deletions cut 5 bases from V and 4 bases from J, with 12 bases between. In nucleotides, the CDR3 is TGTGCCAGCAGCACTAAAGACCAGGGAAACACCATATATTTT. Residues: CASSTKDQGNTIYF.

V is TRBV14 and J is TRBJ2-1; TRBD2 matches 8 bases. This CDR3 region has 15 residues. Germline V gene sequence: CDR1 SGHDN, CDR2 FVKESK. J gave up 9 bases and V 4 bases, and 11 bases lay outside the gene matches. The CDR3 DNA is TGTGCCAGCAGCCCACAGAGGGCGGGAGGTCTTGAGCAGTTCTTC. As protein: CASSPQRAGGLEQFF.

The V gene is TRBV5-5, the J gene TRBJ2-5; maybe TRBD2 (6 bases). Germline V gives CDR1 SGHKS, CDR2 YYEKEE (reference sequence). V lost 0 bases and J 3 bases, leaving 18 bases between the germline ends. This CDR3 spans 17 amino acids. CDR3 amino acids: CASSLVGGVLPKETQYF. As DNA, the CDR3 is TGTGCCAGCAGCTTGGTGGGAGGAGTCTTACCCAAAGAGACCCAGTACTTC.

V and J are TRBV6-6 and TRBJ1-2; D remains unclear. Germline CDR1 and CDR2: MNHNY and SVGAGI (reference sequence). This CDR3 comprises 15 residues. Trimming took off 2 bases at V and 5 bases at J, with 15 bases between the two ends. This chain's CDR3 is CASSYVTAGSYGYTF. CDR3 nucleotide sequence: TGTGCCAGCAGTTACGTTACGGCAGGCTCTTATGGCTACACCTTC.

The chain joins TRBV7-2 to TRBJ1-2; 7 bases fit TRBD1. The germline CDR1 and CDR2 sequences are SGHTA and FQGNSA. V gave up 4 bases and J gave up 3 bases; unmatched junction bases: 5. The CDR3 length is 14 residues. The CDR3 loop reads CASSSQGGYYGYTF. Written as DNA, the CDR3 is TGTGCCAGCAGCTCCCAGGGGGGTTACTATGGCTACACCTTC.

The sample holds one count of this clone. Here the CDR3 DNA reads TGTGCCAGCTCACCGGAGCTAGCCAAAAACATTCAGTACTTC. As protein: CASSPELAKNIQYF. V and J are TRBV18 and TRBJ2-4; D gene unclear. Germline V gene sequence: CDR1 KGHSH, CDR2 LQKENI. V was pared by 3 bases and J by 0 bases, with 6 bases between. The CDR3 has 14 residues.

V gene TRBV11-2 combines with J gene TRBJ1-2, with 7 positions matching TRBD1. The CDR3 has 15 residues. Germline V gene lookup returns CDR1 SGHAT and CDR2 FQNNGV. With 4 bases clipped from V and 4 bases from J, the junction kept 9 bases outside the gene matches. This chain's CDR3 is CASSSLRQGAYGYTF. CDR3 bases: TGTGCCAGCAGCTCGTTAAGACAGGGCGCCTATGGCTACACCTTC.

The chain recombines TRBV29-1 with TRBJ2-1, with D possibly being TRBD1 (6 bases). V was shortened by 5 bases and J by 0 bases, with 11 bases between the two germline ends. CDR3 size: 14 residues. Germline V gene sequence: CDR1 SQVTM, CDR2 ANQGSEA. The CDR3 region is CSVLRDISYNEQFF. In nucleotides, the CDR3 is TGCAGCGTTCTCCGGGACATCTCCTACAATGAGCAGTTCTTC.

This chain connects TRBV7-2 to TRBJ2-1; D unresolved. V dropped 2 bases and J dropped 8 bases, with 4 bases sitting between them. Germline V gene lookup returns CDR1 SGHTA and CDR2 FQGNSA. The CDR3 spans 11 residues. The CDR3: CASSLFHEQFF. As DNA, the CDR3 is TGTGCCAGCAGCTTATTCCATGAGCAGTTCTTC.

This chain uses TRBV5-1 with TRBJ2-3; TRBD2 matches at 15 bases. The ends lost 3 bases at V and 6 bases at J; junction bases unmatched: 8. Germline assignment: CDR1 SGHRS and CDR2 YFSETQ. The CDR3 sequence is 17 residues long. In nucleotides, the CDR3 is TGCGCCAGCAGCTCGGGACTAGCGGGGGGTGGTGCGGATACGCAGTATTTT. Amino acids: CASSSGLAGGGADTQYF.

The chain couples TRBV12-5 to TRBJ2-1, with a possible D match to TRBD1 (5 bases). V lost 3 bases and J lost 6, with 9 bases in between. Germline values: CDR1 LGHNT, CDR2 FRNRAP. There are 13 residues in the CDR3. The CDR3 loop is CASGLGVINEQFF. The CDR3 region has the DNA TGTGCTAGTGGTTTAGGGGTTATCAATGAGCAGTTCTTC. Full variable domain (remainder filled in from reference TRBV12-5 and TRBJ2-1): DARVTQTPRHKVTEMGQEVTMRCQPILGHNTVFWYRQTMMQGLELLAYFRNRAPLDDSGMPKDRFSAEMPDATLATLKIQPSEPRDSAVYFCASGLGVINEQFFGPGTRLTVL.

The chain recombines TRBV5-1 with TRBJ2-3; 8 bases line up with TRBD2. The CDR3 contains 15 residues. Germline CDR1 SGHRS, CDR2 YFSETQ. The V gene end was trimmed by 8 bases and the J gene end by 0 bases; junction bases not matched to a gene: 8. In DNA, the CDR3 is TGCGCCAGTATCGATGCTAGCGGGAGCACAGATACGCAGTATTTT. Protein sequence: CASIDASGSTDTQYF.

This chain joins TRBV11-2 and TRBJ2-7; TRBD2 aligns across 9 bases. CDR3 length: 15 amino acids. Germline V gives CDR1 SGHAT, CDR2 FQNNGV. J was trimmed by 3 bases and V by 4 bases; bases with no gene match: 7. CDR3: CASSWGLAASYEQYF. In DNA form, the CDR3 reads TGTGCCAGCAGCTGGGGACTAGCCGCGAGCTACGAGCAGTACTTC.